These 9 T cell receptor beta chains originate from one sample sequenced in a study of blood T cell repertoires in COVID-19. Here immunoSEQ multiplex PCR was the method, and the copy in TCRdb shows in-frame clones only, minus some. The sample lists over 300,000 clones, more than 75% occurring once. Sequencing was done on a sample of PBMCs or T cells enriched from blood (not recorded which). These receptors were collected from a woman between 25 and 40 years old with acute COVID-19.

DNA of the CDR3: TGTGCCAGCAGTGGGCCCGTCGGCGGCTACACCTTC. It codes for CASSGPVGGYTF. This chain links TRBV27 with TRBJ1-2; no reliable D call. V was clipped by 5 bases and J by 8 bases, with 12 bases between them. The CDR3 sequence is 12 residues long. The germline V gene has CDR1 MNHEY and CDR2 SMNVEV (reference sequence).

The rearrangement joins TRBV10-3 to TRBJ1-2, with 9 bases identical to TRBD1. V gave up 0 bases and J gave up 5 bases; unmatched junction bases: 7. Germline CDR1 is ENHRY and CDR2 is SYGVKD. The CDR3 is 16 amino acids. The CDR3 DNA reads TGTGCCATCAGTGAGTCCAGTGGAGACAGGGGGTATGGCTACACCTTC. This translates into CAISESSGDRGYGYTF.

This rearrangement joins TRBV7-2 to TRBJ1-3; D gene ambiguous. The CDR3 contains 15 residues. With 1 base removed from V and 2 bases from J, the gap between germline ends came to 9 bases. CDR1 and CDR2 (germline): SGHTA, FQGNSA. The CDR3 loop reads CASSLEEGPGNTIYF. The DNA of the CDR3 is TGTGCCAGCAGCTTAGAGGAGGGTCCTGGAAACACCATATATTTT.

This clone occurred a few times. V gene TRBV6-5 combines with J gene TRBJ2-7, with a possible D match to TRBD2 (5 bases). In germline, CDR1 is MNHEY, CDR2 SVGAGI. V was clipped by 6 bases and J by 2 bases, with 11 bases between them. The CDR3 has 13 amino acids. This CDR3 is CASSPGLPYEQYF. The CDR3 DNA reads TGTGCCAGCAGCCCCGGACTGCCCTACGAGCAGTACTTC.

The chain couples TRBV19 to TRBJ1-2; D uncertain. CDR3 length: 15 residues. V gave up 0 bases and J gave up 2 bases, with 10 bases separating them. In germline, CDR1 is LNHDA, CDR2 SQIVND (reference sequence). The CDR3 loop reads CASSIDETTNYGYTF. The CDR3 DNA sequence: TGTGCCAGTAGTATAGACGAGACAACCAACTATGGCTACACCTTC.

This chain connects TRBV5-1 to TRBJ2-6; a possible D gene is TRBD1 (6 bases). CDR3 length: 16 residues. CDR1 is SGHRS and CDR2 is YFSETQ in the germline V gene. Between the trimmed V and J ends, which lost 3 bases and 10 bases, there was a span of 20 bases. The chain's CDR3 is CASSSAGDWTVNVLTF. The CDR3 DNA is TGCGCCAGCAGCTCCGCAGGTGACTGGACAGTTAACGTCCTGACTTTC. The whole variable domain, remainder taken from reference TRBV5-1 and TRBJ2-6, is KAGVTQTPRYLIKTRGQQVTLSCSPISGHRSVSWYQQTPGQGLQFLFEYFSETQRNKGNFPGRFSGRQFSNSRSEMNVSTLELGDSALYLCASSSAGDWTVNVLTFGAGSRLTVL.

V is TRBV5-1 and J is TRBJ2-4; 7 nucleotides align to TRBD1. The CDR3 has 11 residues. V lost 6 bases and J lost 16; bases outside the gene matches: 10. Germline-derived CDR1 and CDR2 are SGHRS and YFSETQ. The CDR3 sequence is CASTLPDREYF. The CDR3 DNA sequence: TGCGCCAGCACCTTACCCGACAGGGAATACTTC.

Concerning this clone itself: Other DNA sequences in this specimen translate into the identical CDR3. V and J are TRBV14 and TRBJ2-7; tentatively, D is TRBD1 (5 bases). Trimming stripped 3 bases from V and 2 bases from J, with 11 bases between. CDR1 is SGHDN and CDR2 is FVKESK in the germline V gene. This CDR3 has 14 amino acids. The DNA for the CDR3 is TGTGCCAGCAGCCACCCAGGGTTGCCCTACGAGCAGTACTTC. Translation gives CASSHPGLPYEQYF.

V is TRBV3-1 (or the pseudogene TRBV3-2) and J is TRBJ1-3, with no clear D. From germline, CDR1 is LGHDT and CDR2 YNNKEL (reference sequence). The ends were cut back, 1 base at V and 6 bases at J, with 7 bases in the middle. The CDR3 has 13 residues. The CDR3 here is CASSQGAQNTIYF. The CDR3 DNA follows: TGTGCCAGCAGCCAAGGGGCCCAAAACACCATATATTTT.